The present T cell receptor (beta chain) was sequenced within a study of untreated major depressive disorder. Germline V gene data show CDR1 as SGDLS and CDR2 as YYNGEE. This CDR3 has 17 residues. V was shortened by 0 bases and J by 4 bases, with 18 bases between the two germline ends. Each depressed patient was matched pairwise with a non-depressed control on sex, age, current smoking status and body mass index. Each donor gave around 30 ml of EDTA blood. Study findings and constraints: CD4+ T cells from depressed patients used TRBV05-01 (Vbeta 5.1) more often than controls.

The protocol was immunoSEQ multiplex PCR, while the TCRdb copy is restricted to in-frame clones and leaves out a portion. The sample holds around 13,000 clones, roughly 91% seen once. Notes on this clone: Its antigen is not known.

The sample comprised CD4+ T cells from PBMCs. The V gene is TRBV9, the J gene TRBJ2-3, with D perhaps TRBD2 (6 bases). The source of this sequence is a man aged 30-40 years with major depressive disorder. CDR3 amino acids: CASSVGIRGKVADTQYF. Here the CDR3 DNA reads TGTGCCAGCAGCGTAGGGATACGGGGGAAAGTAGCAGATACGCAGTATTTT.